Listed below are T cell receptor beta chains from one sample, sequenced in a study of response to subunit inactivated influenza vaccine. TCRdb re-analysed the RT-PCR reads in MiXCR, keeping a single row per CDR3 protein. The table records around 490,000 distinct CDR3 sequences, 7.6% of them present only once. The material was PBMCs from blood, obtained around 2 years after vaccination. These receptors all come from a man in his fifties or sixties who received an inactivated influenza vaccine. CDR3s include the opening cysteine and the closing phenylalanine or tryptophan. Each record gives: clone size, D gene, V gene, J gene, CDR3 DNA, CDR3 protein. The D gene is left open where the match is weak. Only part of the rows carry a size: once, few, many, or a class if the clone is expanded.

clone_size: many; d_call: -; v_call: TRBV28; j_call: TRBJ1-4; cdr3_nt: TGTGCCAGCAGTTTATCGTCAGTGGGTAATGAAAAACTGTTTTTT; cdr3_aa: CASSLSSVGNEKLFF
clone_size: many; d_call: -; v_call: TRBV4-2; j_call: TRBJ1-3; cdr3_nt: TGTGCCAGCAGCCCGGGGGCGGACTATGACCTACCTGGAGACACCATATATTTT; cdr3_aa: CASSPGADYDLPGDTIYF
clone_size: many; d_call: TRBD1; v_call: TRBV25-1; j_call: TRBJ2-1; cdr3_nt: TGTGCCAGCAGCCGGGACAGTTTAGACGGGCAGTTCTTC; cdr3_aa: CASSRDSLDGQFF
clone_size: many; d_call: -; v_call: TRBV28; j_call: TRBJ1-1; cdr3_nt: TGTGCCAGCAGCCCCAACACTGAAGCTTTCTTT; cdr3_aa: CASSPNTEAFF
clone_size: -; d_call: -; v_call: TRBV20-1; j_call: TRBJ2-7; cdr3_nt: TGCAGTGCTAGAGATCGAGCGGGCGATTCCTACGAGCAGTACTTC; cdr3_aa: CSARDRAGDSYEQYF
clone_size: few; d_call: TRBD2; v_call: TRBV12-3/TRBV12-4; j_call: TRBJ2-7; cdr3_nt: TGTGCCTGCAGGGCAAGCGGGAGCTACGAGCAGTACTTC; cdr3_aa: CACRASGSYEQYF
clone_size: few; d_call: -; v_call: TRBV5-1; j_call: TRBJ1-1; cdr3_nt: TGCGCCAGCAGCTTGAGTCAGATGAACACTGAAGCTTTCTTT; cdr3_aa: CASSLSQMNTEAFF
clone_size: -; d_call: TRBD1; v_call: TRBV9; j_call: TRBJ2-5; cdr3_nt: TGTGCCAGCAGCGTAGGTGACAGGGGTGCGGAGACCCAGTACTTC; cdr3_aa: CASSVGDRGAETQYF
clone_size: -; d_call: TRBD2; v_call: TRBV27; j_call: TRBJ2-1; cdr3_nt: TGTGCCAGCAGTTTACGACAACTAGCGGGGATGGGCAATGAGCAGTTCTTC; cdr3_aa: CASSLRQLAGMGNEQFF
clone_size: -; d_call: TRBD1; v_call: TRBV5-5; j_call: TRBJ1-2; cdr3_nt: TGTGCCAGCAGCTCCACAGGGGTTACCTATGGCTACACCTTC; cdr3_aa: CASSSTGVTYGYTF
clone_size: -; d_call: -; v_call: TRBV10-3; j_call: TRBJ1-1; cdr3_nt: TGTGCCATCAGCGTTCCGGGGACCACTGAAGCTTTCTTT; cdr3_aa: CAISVPGTTEAFF
clone_size: many; d_call: -; v_call: TRBV5-6; j_call: TRBJ2-7; cdr3_nt: TGTGCCAGCAGCTTCGGGAACGGACGGCGGTCCGAGCAGTACTTC; cdr3_aa: CASSFGNGRRSEQYF
clone_size: few; d_call: TRBD2; v_call: TRBV6-2/TRBV6-3; j_call: TRBJ2-7; cdr3_nt: TGTGCCAGCAGAGCGGGACTAGCGGGATACGAGCAGTACTTC; cdr3_aa: CASRAGLAGYEQYF
clone_size: few; d_call: TRBD2; v_call: TRBV13; j_call: TRBJ2-7; cdr3_nt: TGTGCCAGCAGCTCAAGACTAGCGGGGGGTTTAGGCGAGCAGTACTTC; cdr3_aa: CASSSRLAGGLGEQYF
clone_size: -; d_call: TRBD1; v_call: TRBV7-3; j_call: TRBJ1-1; cdr3_nt: TGTGCCAGCAGCTCCAGGGGGCGCGTCACTGAAGCTTTCTTT; cdr3_aa: CASSSRGRVTEAFF
clone_size: many; d_call: -; v_call: TRBV7-3; j_call: TRBJ1-1; cdr3_nt: TGTGCCAGCAGCTTACGGCACAGGAACACTGAAGCTTTCTTT; cdr3_aa: CASSLRHRNTEAFF
clone_size: -; d_call: TRBD1; v_call: TRBV4-3; j_call: TRBJ2-3; cdr3_nt: TGCGCCAGCAGCCGTGGGACAGTCTCAGATACGCAGTATTTT; cdr3_aa: CASSRGTVSDTQYF
clone_size: -; d_call: TRBD1; v_call: TRBV3-1; j_call: TRBJ1-3; cdr3_nt: TGTGCCAGCAGCCCTCGGACAGGGCTAACCGGAAACACCATATATTTT; cdr3_aa: CASSPRTGLTGNTIYF
clone_size: few; d_call: -; v_call: TRBV3-1; j_call: TRBJ2-5; cdr3_nt: TGTGCCAGCAGCAACGGGTTAACCAGGTACTTC; cdr3_aa: CASSNGLTRYF
clone_size: many; d_call: TRBD1; v_call: TRBV25-1; j_call: TRBJ2-5; cdr3_nt: TGTGCCAGCAGAATCGGGACAGGGGCCGAGACCCAGTACTTC; cdr3_aa: CASRIGTGAETQYF